One TCR beta chain is described in this entry. Its antigen is currently unknown. Germline V lookup: CDR1 MNHNY, CDR2 SVGAGI (reference sequence). The CDR3 extends over 16 amino acids. The V and J ends lost 6 bases and 0 bases, in that order; junction bases with no gene match: 7. Every participating donor gave one draw, a heparinised blood sample averaging approximately 120 mL. Researchers reported sorting CD4+ naive, central memory, regulatory and stem cell-like memory cells via CD45RO/CCR7/CD25/CD127/CD95/CD27. This sample stems from a study of beta chain features in type 1 diabetes. Whole-study context: Sorted cells examined across all samples numbered 107,917,701. Overall study results and limits: All four CD4+ subsets of Type 1 diabetes patients contained TCRB CDR3s that were moderately but significantly shorter. VDJ junctions in type 1 diabetes patients carried more deletions and fewer insertions.

The sequenced template was cDNA made from the entire isolated RNA. Here immunoSEQ multiplex PCR was the method, and the copy in TCRdb shows in-frame clones only, minus some. The sample carries 50,000 to 70,000 clones, about 47% recorded once. This TCR was sampled from a woman in her thirties or forties with type 1 diabetes. The specimen was Tregs from blood. This rearrangement joins TRBV6-6 to TRBJ1-1; 10 nucleotides agree with TRBD1. CDR3 loop: CASRRQGAALNTEAFF. The CDR3 nucleotides read TGTGCCAGCAGGAGACAGGGGGCCGCCCTGAACACTGAAGCTTTCTTT.